This TCR beta chain originates from a study of shared clonotypes between healthy human individuals. About the research overall: Researchers drew samples from a couple of women and a few men aged 18 to 49. Each donor had three CD4 naive, three CD4 memory, two CD8 naive and one CD8 memory plate.

Trimming removed 11 bases from V and 5 bases from J, with 11 bases in between. Germline V CDR1 and CDR2: MNHNS, SASEGT. The CDR3 is 11 amino acids. Over several immunoSEQ plates, each subset's genomic DNA was distributed in even portions. In the original processing: Filtering differed for immunoSEQ, which gave only junction sequences without quality scores. Clones were sequenced by immunoSEQ multiplex PCR, and TCRdb holds only the in-frame ones, with some missing. The V and J calls and the clone size are those of that table, but D and trimming were determined from the DNA. The data contain about 700,000 clones, 92% of them singletons. CD45RO-negative, CCR7-positively selected cells formed the naive CD8 fraction, excluding terminally differentiated effector memory CD45RA+ cells.

This chain connects TRBV6-1 to TRBJ2-3; the D is unclear. This TCR came from a man aged 25-40 years in good health. The material sequenced was naive CD8+ T cells sorted from blood. In nucleotides, the CDR3 is TGTGCCGGCCGGAATAGAGATACGCAGTATTTT. Amino acids: CAGRNRDTQYF.